What follows are 30 T cell receptor beta chains derived from one specimen sequenced in a study of T cells in Graves' hyperthyroidism and ophthalmopathy. TCR beta CDR3 regions were amplified from RNA. Carried out on the TCR CDR3, a first-round RT-PCR used the HTBI primer set. MiXCR, applied by TCRdb to the multiplex PCR reads, yields one record per CDR3 protein. The sample lists 410,000 or so distinct CDR3 sequences; roughly 14% were seen once. The sequenced material came from blood. The receptors come from a man between 18 and 29 years old with Graves' ophthalmopathy.

This clonotype was recorded many times. The chain combines TRBV5-1 with TRBJ2-3; D is possibly TRBD2 (5 bases). Germline V gene data show CDR1 as SGHRS and CDR2 as YFSETQ. V lost 4 bases and J 0 bases, leaving 9 bases between the germline ends. The CDR3 extends over 14 amino acids. The CDR3 loop is CASSPQRSTDTQYF. CDR3 sequence (DNA): TGCGCCAGCAGCCCCCAGCGGAGCACAGATACGCAGTATTTT.

V and J are TRBV19 and TRBJ1-4; the D gene is possibly TRBD1 (6 bases). The germline gives CDR1 LNHDA, CDR2 SQIVND (reference sequence). The CDR3 spans 13 residues. V was trimmed by 6 bases and J by 6 bases, leaving 11 bases between them. In nucleotides, the CDR3 is TGTGCCAGTAGCGGGCAGGGGTATGAAAAACTGTTTTTT. Amino acids: CASSGQGYEKLFF.

This clonotype occurred many times. The chain links TRBV11-3 to TRBJ2-7; D gene uncertain. V was cut by 1 base and J by 6 bases, with 13 bases left in between. The germline CDR1 and CDR2 sequences are SGHNT and YENEEA. The CDR3 loop spans 14 amino acids. The CDR3 region has the DNA TGTGCCAGCAGCTTAGGGCTAGTTTCTTCCGAGCAGTACTTC. Translating it yields CASSLGLVSSEQYF.

There are many counts of this clonotype. The chain uses TRBV10-3 and TRBJ1-1; 9 bases are a match to TRBD1. The CDR3 spans 13 residues. The germline CDR1 and CDR2 sequences are ENHRY and SYGVKD. J lost 6 bases, V lost 7 bases, and 6 bases had no gene match. CDR3 bases: TGTGCCATCAACGACAGGGGGACGTCTGAAGCTTTCTTT. Protein sequence: CAINDRGTSEAFF.

This clonotype was seen at least ten times. The chain links TRBV20-1 to TRBJ2-3; 8 bases agree with TRBD2. V was clipped by 6 bases and J by 6 bases; unmatched bases: 17. Germline loops: CDR1 DFQATT, CDR2 SNEGSKA (reference sequence). The CDR3 runs to 16 residues. CDR3 DNA: TGCAGTGCCAGATCTCTAGCGGGTTTCCGAGGTGATACGCAGTATTTT. Protein: CSARSLAGFRGDTQYF.

The rearrangement uses TRBV6-1 and TRBJ2-7; TRBD1 might be the D (5 bases). Trimming took 6 bases from V and 3 from J, leaving 18 bases between them. This CDR3 spans 15 amino acids. The germline V gene has CDR1 MNHNS and CDR2 SASEGT. The CDR3 DNA follows: TGTGCCAGCAGGACCTCTTGGGGCCCGGGCTACGAGCAGTACTTC. The encoded protein is CASRTSWGPGYEQYF.

This clonotype was seen ten or more times. The chain combines TRBV20-1 with TRBJ2-1; 7 bases are shared with TRBD2. CDR1 is DFQATT, CDR2 SNEGSKA, per germline (reference sequence). The CDR3 contains 12 residues. Unmatched junction bases numbered 1, after V lost 6 bases and J lost 2 bases. In DNA, the CDR3 is TGCAGTGCGCTAGCGGCCTACAATGAGCAGTTCTTC. Translated: CSALAAYNEQFF.

At least ten counts were recorded for this clonotype. The CDR3 DNA sequence: TGCAGCGCTCCGGGACAGCTAGAAACTGAAGCTTTCTTT. Its translation is CSAPGQLETEAFF. The chain links TRBV29-1 to TRBJ1-1, with 7 bases identical to TRBD1. The ends lost 7 bases at V and 5 bases at J; junction bases unmatched: 10. There are 13 residues in the CDR3. Germline V gene sequence: CDR1 SQVTM, CDR2 ANQGSEA.

This clonotype has only a few counts. The chain is built from TRBV5-1 and TRBJ2-1; D unresolved. The CDR3 is 15 residues long. Germline V gene sequence: CDR1 SGHRS, CDR2 YFSETQ. Trimming pared 4 bases from V and 4 bases from J, leaving 15 bases between. The CDR3 region is CASSPNPGRYNEQFF. In DNA, the CDR3 is TGCGCCAGCAGCCCGAATCCGGGTCGTTACAATGAGCAGTTCTTC.

This clonotype has at least ten counts. The V and J genes are TRBV5-1 and TRBJ2-5; D uncertain. The CDR3 spans 15 residues. V lost 0 bases and J 1 base, leaving 10 bases between the germline ends. From germline, CDR1 is SGHRS and CDR2 YFSETQ. Here the CDR3 DNA reads TGCGCCAGCAGCTTGGCATCGACGGTCCAAGAGACCCAGTACTTC. The encoded protein is CASSLASTVQETQYF.

The sample holds many counts of this clonotype. V usage is TRBV12-3 or TRBV12-4 and J usage is TRBJ2-5; no firm D call. There are 14 residues in the CDR3. V dropped 6 bases and J dropped 2 bases, with 13 bases sitting between them. CDR3 sequence reads: CASRISGEQETQYF. CDR3 in DNA: TGTGCCAGCAGGATCTCCGGTGAACAAGAGACCCAGTACTTC.

Ten or more counts support this clonotype. CDR3 nucleotides: TGTGCCAGCGAAAAGCTTCGGGGTGAGCAGTTCTTC. This sequence encodes CASEKLRGEQFF. V usage is TRBV2 and J usage is TRBJ2-1; D possibly corresponds to TRBD2 (5 bases). The V end lost 8 bases, the J end lost 9 bases, and 14 bases lay between the germline ends. The germline V gene has CDR1 SNHLY and CDR2 FYNNEI. This CDR3 has 12 amino acids.

Only a few counts were recorded for this clonotype. The chain's CDR3 is CASSFWTDGGNQPQHF. The CDR3 DNA follows: TGTGCCAGCAGCTTCTGGACAGACGGGGGCAATCAGCCCCAGCATTTT. This chain uses TRBV5-6 with TRBJ1-5; D is perhaps TRBD1 (6 bases). Germline CDR1 is SGHDT and CDR2 is YYEEEE. V gave up 2 bases and J gave up 2 bases, with 14 bases separating them. This CDR3 has 16 amino acids.

The chain carries TRBV6-1 and TRBJ1-1, with a weak D call TRBD1 (6 bases). In germline, CDR1 is MNHNS, CDR2 SASEGT. The CDR3 length is 15 residues. The V end lost 2 bases, the J end lost 4 bases, and 14 bases lay between the germline ends. The chain's CDR3 is CASSEHRVVSTEAFF. DNA for the CDR3: TGTGCCAGCAGTGAACACAGGGTGGTGAGCACTGAAGCTTTCTTT.

This clonotype was picked up many times. The J gene is TRBJ2-1, the V gene TRBV11-2, with D perhaps TRBD2 (6 bases). Per germline, CDR1 SGHAT and CDR2 FQNNGV. V lost 5 bases to trimming and J lost 1 base, with 12 bases between them. CDR3 length equals 15 residues. The CDR3 region has the DNA TGTGCCAGCAGCCCCAATGCGGGATCCTACAATGAGCAGTTCTTC. It yields the protein CASSPNAGSYNEQFF.

Many counts were recorded for this clonotype. The CDR3 here is CASSPDRENQPQHF. The CDR3 DNA follows: TGTGCCAGTAGTCCGGACAGGGAGAATCAGCCCCAGCATTTT. The chain has TRBV19 and TRBJ1-5; 8 nucleotides line up with TRBD1. Looked up from germline, CDR1 is LNHDA and CDR2 is SQIVND (reference sequence). This CDR3 is 14 amino acids long. J was trimmed by 4 bases and V by 5 bases; bases with no gene match: 4. The variable domain in full, with the rest retrieved from reference TRBV19 and TRBJ1-5, is DGGITQSPKYLFRKEGQNVTLSCEQNLNHDAMYWYRQDPGQGLRLIYYSQIVNDFQKGDIAEGYSVSREKKESFPLTVTSAQKNPTAFYLCASSPDRENQPQHFGDGTRLSIL.

The chain links TRBV7-9 to TRBJ2-3; a weak D match, TRBD1 (6 bases). V dropped 5 bases and J dropped 4 bases, with 19 bases sitting between them. The V gene's germline CDR1 is SEHNR and CDR2 FQNEAQ (reference sequence). The CDR3 sequence is 16 residues long. The CDR3 spells CASSENRVRKADTQYF. The CDR3 DNA reads as TGTGCCAGCAGCGAGAACAGGGTTAGGAAAGCAGATACGCAGTATTTT.

This clonotype occurred a few times. This chain joins TRBV5-4 and TRBJ2-5; D is unclear. The germline gives CDR1 SGHNT, CDR2 YYREEE (reference sequence). This CDR3 comprises 16 residues. V lost 1 base and J lost 2, with 15 bases in between. The CDR3 is CASSLRDPGPQETQYF. The CDR3 DNA reads TGTGCCAGCAGCTTGCGAGATCCGGGTCCACAAGAGACCCAGTACTTC.

At least ten counts were recorded for this clonotype. The chain has TRBV27 and TRBJ2-3; 8 bases are a match to TRBD2. This CDR3 is built from 15 residues. Germline V gene data show CDR1 as MNHEY and CDR2 as SMNVEV (reference sequence). The trim removed 5 bases at V and 2 bases at J, leaving 6 bases unmatched. The CDR3 DNA reads as TGTGCCAGCAGTCTTAGCGGGGCCCCCACAGATACGCAGTATTTT. Translating it yields CASSLSGAPTDTQYF.

This clonotype was counted many times. The rearrangement links TRBV3-1 to TRBJ2-5; D is possibly TRBD2 (5 bases). There are 16 residues in the CDR3. V lost 0 bases, J lost 2 bases, and 13 bases lay in between. Germline V CDR1 and CDR2: LGHDT, YNNKEL (reference sequence). CDR3 bases: TGTGCCAGCAGCCAAGAGCTAAAGACTAATCAAGAGACCCAGTACTTC. As protein: CASSQELKTNQETQYF.

The chain has TRBV4-2 and TRBJ2-5; perhaps TRBD2 as D (5 bases). Trimming removed 4 bases from V and 5 bases from J, with 8 bases in between. The CDR3 sequence is 12 residues long. Germline CDR1 reads LGHNA; CDR2 reads YNFKEQ. The CDR3 nucleotides read TGTGCCAGCAGCCCGGGGTTGGAGACCCAGTACTTC. Translation gives CASSPGLETQYF.

This clonotype was seen many times. This chain connects TRBV6-1 to TRBJ2-7; weak D call: TRBD1 (6 bases). The germline V and J ends were trimmed by 5 bases and 3 bases, with 11 bases remaining between them. CDR3 length: 13 amino acids. The V gene's germline CDR1 is MNHNS and CDR2 SASEGT. The CDR3 protein is CASSSGHHYEQYF. The CDR3 DNA sequence: TGTGCCAGCAGTTCGGGACACCACTACGAGCAGTACTTC.

This clonotype was counted only a few times. The chain uses TRBV7-9 and TRBJ2-1; TRBD1 matches 9 bases. After removal of 3 bases from V and 6 bases from J, the junction contained 3 bases not matched to a gene. The CDR3 length is 14 residues. Germline V gene lookup returns CDR1 SEHNR and CDR2 FQNEAQ (reference sequence). CDR3 nucleotide sequence: TGTGCCAGCAGCTTGGGGACAGGGTCCAATGAGCAGTTCTTC. This codes for CASSLGTGSNEQFF.

There are many counts of this clonotype. The chain links TRBV12-3 or TRBV12-4 to TRBJ2-1, with D maybe TRBD2 (6 bases). CDR3 size: 15 residues. Trimming removed 6 bases from V and 5 bases from J, with 17 bases in between. This chain's CDR3 is CASSPGVRKDNEQFF. CDR3 nucleotide sequence: TGTGCCAGCAGCCCGGGAGTAAGAAAAGACAATGAGCAGTTCTTC.

With regard to this clonotype: At one end, the junction sequence differs from germline, possibly due to a read error. The rearrangement joins TRBV7-9 to TRBJ2-1; 10 positions match TRBD2. Germline CDR1 is SEHNR and CDR2 is FQNEAQ (reference sequence). The CDR3 has 13 residues. The CDR3 sequence: CASSLAGEGEQFF. CDR3 sequence (DNA): TGTGCCAGCAGCCTAGCGGGGGAGGGGGAGCAGTTCTTC.

This clonotype was seen a handful of times. The chain couples TRBV4-1 to TRBJ2-1; TRBD1 aligns across 12 bases. V lost 0 bases to trimming and J lost 8 bases; unmatched junction nucleotides: 5. CDR1 is MGHRA and CDR2 is YSYEKL in the germline V gene. The CDR3 has 16 amino acids. CDR3 nucleotides: TGCGCCAGCAGCCAAGACCCCGGGACAGGGGGCGATGAGCAGTTCTTC. Its protein is CASSQDPGTGGDEQFF.

This clonotype was seen a handful of times. The chain couples TRBV19 to TRBJ2-3; 12 nucleotides align to TRBD2. The V segment lost 5 bases and the J segment 6 bases; nucleotides outside the gene matches: 9. Germline CDR1 reads LNHDA; CDR2 reads SQIVND (reference sequence). The CDR3 is 16 amino acids. CDR3 DNA sequence: TGTGCCAGTAGTGGATCTAGCGGGAGGGCCGCGGATACGCAGTATTTT. It is translated as CASSGSSGRAADTQYF.

The chain combines TRBV5-1 with TRBJ1-2; 12 positions agree with TRBD1. CDR1 SGHRS and CDR2 YFSETQ come from the germline V gene. V was clipped by 4 bases and J by 3 bases; unmatched bases: 7. The CDR3 runs to 16 residues. CDR3 in DNA: TGCGCCAGCAGCGTGGGACAGGGGGCATTGGACTATGGCTACACCTTC. Protein product: CASSVGQGALDYGYTF.

This clonotype occurred many times. The V gene is TRBV12-3 or TRBV12-4, the J gene TRBJ1-2; no reliable D call. Trimming took 3 bases from V and 4 from J, leaving 12 bases between them. This CDR3 has 14 residues. The CDR3 here is CASSFPGGLYGYTF. The CDR3 DNA sequence: TGTGCCAGCAGTTTCCCAGGCGGACTCTATGGCTACACCTTC.

This clonotype was seen a handful of times. This chain uses TRBV6-5 with TRBJ1-4, with D possibly matching TRBD1 (5 bases). This CDR3 has 14 amino acids. The germline gives CDR1 MNHEY, CDR2 SVGAGI. Trimming took off 2 bases at V and 8 bases at J, with 12 bases between the two ends. Written as DNA, the CDR3 is TGTGCCAGCAGTTACCGGGCAGGGCGGGAAAAACTGTTTTTT. Amino acids: CASSYRAGREKLFF.